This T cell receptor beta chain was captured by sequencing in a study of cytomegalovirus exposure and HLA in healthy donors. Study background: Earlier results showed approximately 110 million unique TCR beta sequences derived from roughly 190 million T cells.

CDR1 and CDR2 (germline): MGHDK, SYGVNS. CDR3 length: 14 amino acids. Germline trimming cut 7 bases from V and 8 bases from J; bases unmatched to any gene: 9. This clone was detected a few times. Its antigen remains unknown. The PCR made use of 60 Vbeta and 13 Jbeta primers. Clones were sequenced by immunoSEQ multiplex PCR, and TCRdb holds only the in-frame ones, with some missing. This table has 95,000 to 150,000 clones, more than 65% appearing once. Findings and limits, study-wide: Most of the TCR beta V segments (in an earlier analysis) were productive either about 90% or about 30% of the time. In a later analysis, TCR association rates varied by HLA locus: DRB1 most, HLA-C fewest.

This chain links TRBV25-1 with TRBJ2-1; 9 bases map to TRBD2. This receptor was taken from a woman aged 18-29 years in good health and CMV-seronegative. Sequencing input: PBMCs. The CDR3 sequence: CASKPGLAADEQFF. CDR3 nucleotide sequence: TGTGCCAGCAAACCGGGACTAGCAGCTGATGAGCAGTTCTTC.